Sequencing of this T cell receptor beta chain was carried out in a study of T cell responses to AZD1222 COVID-19 vaccine. Findings and caveats of the study: Spike was spanned by vaccine-associated CD4 TCRs, with dominance at 160-218 and 743-854.

In germline, CDR1 is MNHEY, CDR2 SVGAGI. The CDR3 is 14 amino acids. Trimming removed 4 bases from V and 7 bases from J, with 13 bases in between. Turning to this clone: Its antigen is unknown.

Some clones are missing from TCRdb's copy, which holds only in-frame ones; the method was immunoSEQ multiplex PCR. Of some 80,000 clones listed, about 82% are singletons. The sequencing here drew on peripheral blood, taken on day 0 of AZD1222 vaccination. The V call is TRBV6-5, the J call TRBJ2-2; D is ambiguous. The sequence came from an adult in good health. The CDR3 protein is CASSSLAGHGELFF. Written as DNA, the CDR3 is TGTGCCAGCAGTTCCCTGGCAGGTCACGGGGAGCTGTTTTTT.